This TCR beta chain comes out of a study of T-cell reconstitution after alpha-beta-depleted transplantation in children. Preparing the TCRbeta library involved the use of unique molecular identifiers. TCRdb reprocessed the PCR reads via MiXCR and lists one record per CDR3 protein. The profile shows 490,000 or so distinct CDR3 sequences, approximately 12% of them singletons. Specimen: PBMCs from the stem cell graft donor, collected from the stem cell graft. The source of this sequence is a human donor who donated a stem cell graft to a child with combined immunodeficiency.

The DNA for the CDR3 is TGTGCCACCAGCAGGGACAGAGCAACTAATGAAAAACTGTTTTTT. Encoded protein: CATSRDRATNEKLFF. The chain joins TRBV15 to TRBJ1-4; weak D call: TRBD1 (6 bases). Trimming removed 3 bases from V and 0 bases from J, with 8 bases in between. Germline V CDR1 and CDR2: LNHNV, YYDKDF (reference sequence). This CDR3 is built from 15 residues.